Listed below are T cell receptor beta chains from one sample, sequenced in a study of CD8 T cells in Susac syndrome. TCRdb re-called the immunoSEQ multiplex PCR reads with MiXCR, one entry per CDR3 protein. The sample lists about 76,000 distinct CDR3 sequences, roughly 90% occurring once. Sample: CD8+ T cells from PBMCs. Source of these receptors: a human donor with multiple sclerosis. Both conserved end residues are part of each CDR3.

j_call v_call cdr3_aa
TRBJ2-7 TRBV27 CASSFPRREESYEQYF
TRBJ2-3 TRBV20-1 CSATGTRIDTQYF
TRBJ2-7 TRBV4-1 CASSQDRTGYYEQYF
TRBJ2-7 TRBV6-2/TRBV6-3 CASSYGTALGYEQYF
TRBJ2-7 TRBV7-9 CASNIQGLEQYF
TRBJ2-1 TRBV6-5 CASSYFGGQVNEQFF
TRBJ2-5 TRBV24-1 CATSEESDDQYF
TRBJ2-1 TRBV7-8 CASSLARLAGVSEQFF
TRBJ1-2 TRBV7-3 CASSPGTGGPVYYGYTF
TRBJ2-1 TRBV9 CASSTPGTAGEQFF
TRBJ2-5 TRBV4-1 CASSQALTGSQETQYF
TRBJ2-7 TRBV5-4 CASSLGGAVSYEQYF
TRBJ2-7 TRBV11-2 CASSPQRLAGYFEQYF
TRBJ1-3 TRBV7-8 CASSQGTVPGNTIYF
TRBJ2-2 TRBV4-2 CASSLPGGGELFF
TRBJ2-7 TRBV27 CASSPRLVSHYEQYF
TRBJ2-7 TRBV9 CASSFGQGLGYEQYF
TRBJ2-1 TRBV5-1 CASSLAWTSGEVEQFF
TRBJ2-1 TRBV7-3 CASSLGLPGNEQFF
TRBJ1-2 TRBV19 CASLSSSLPYGYTF
TRBJ2-7 TRBV7-9 CASSLGGGEQYF
TRBJ1-3 TRBV12-3/TRBV12-4 CASSTHSGNTIYF
TRBJ2-7 TRBV2 CASRRLAGSEQYF
TRBJ2-3 TRBV27 CASSFLGAADTQYF
TRBJ2-3 TRBV20-1 CSARDWNLAGVSDTQYF
TRBJ1-1 TRBV3-1 CASTAGGGTEAFF
TRBJ2-2 TRBV7-9 CASTSFVLAGELFF
TRBJ2-5 TRBV20-1 CSARAEGRIQETQYF
TRBJ1-5 TRBV6-2/TRBV6-3 CASSYRDNYQPQHF
TRBJ2-5 TRBV27 CASSLGGIQETQYF